The clone carrying this T cell receptor (beta chain) was found a few times. What it binds is not known. As to time point: week 11, during vaccination. With topical imiquimod, each dose of the vaccine consisted of 300 ug of mutant IDH1 20-mer peptide. These data originate in a study of a mutant IDH1 vaccine in newly diagnosed glioma. Study-wide context: Vaccination followed radiotherapy alone by 4-6 weeks, or accompanied temozolomide cycles. Antecedent treatment encompassed radiotherapy, temozolomide, or their combination; the majority received both.

The table came from immunoSEQ multiplex PCR; TCRdb's copy has only in-frame clones and leaves some out. The table includes just over 35,000 clones, roughly 80% detected once. The source is a woman aged 25 to 39 with glioma. Some clones in this sample may be carry-over from other donors' samples. Sequences were derived from peripheral blood mononuclear cells (PBMCs), sampled from a glioma patient whose treatment included an IDH1 peptide vaccine.

The CDR3 here is CASSVGTGGGTEAFF. The CDR3 DNA reads as TGTGCCAGCAGCGTAGGGACAGGGGGAGGAACTGAAGCTTTCTTT. The chain is built from TRBV9 and TRBJ1-1, with TRBD1 identical over 10 bases. Germline values: CDR1 SGDLS, CDR2 YYNGEE. This CDR3 region has 15 residues. With 0 bases clipped from V and 5 bases from J, the junction kept 4 bases outside the gene matches.